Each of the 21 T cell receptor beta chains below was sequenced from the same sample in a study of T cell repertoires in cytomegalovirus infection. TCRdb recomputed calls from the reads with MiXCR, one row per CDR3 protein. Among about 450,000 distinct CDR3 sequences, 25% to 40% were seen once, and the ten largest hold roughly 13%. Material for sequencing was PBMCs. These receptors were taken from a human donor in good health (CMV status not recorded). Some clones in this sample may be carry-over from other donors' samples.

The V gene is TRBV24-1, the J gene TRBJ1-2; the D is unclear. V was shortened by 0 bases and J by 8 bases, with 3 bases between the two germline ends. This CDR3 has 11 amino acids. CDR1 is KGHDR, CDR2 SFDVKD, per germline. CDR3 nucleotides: TGTGCCACCAGTGATTTGCAAGGCTACACCTTC. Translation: CATSDLQGYTF.

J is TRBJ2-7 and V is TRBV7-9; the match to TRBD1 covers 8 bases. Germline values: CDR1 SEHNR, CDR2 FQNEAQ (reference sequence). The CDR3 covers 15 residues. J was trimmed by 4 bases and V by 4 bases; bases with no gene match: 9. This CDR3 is CASSSGTGQKYEQYF. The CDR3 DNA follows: TGTGCCAGCAGCTCCGGGACAGGTCAGAAGTACGAGCAGTACTTC. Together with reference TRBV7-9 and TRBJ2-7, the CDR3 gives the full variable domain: DTGVSQNPRHKITKRGQNVTFRCDPISEHNRLYWYRQTLGQGPEFLTYFQNEAQLEKSRLLSDRFSAERPKGSFSTLEIQRTEQGDSAMYLCASSSGTGQKYEQYFGPGTRLTVT.

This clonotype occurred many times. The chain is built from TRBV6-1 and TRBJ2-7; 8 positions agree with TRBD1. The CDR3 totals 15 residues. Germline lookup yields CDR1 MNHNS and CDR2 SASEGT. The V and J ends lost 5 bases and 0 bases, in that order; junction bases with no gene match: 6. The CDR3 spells CASSPDRALSYEQYF. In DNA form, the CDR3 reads TGTGCCAGCAGTCCGGACAGGGCCCTCTCCTACGAGCAGTACTTC.

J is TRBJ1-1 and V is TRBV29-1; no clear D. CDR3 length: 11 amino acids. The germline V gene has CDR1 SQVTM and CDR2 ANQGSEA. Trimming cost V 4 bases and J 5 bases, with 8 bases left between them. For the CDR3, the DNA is TGCAGCGTTGCGCGGGGAACTGAAGCTTTCTTT. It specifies CSVARGTEAFF. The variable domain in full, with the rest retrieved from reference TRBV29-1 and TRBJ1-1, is SAVISQKPSRDICQRGTSLTIQCQVDSQVTMMFWYRQQPGQSLTLIATANQGSEATYESGFVIDKFPISRPNLTFSTLTVSNMSPEDSSIYLCSVARGTEAFFGQGTRLTVV.

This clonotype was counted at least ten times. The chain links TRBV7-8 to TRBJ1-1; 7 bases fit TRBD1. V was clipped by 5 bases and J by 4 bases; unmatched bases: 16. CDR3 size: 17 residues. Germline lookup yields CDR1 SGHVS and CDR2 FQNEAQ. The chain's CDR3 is CASSLQPDRTIGTEAFF. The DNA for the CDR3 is TGTGCCAGCAGCCTCCAGCCGGACAGGACAATTGGCACTGAAGCTTTCTTT.

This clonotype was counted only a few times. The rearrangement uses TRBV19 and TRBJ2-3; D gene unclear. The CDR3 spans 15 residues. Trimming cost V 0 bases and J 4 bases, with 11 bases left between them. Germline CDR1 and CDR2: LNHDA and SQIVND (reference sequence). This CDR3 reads CASSIDPTSPDTQYF. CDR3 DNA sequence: TGTGCCAGTAGTATAGACCCGACTTCCCCAGATACGCAGTATTTT.

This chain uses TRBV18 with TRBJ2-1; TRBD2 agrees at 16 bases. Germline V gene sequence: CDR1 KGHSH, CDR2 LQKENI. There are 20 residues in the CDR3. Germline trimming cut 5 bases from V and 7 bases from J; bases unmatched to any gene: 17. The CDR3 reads CASSLTGTSGGARRSNEQFF. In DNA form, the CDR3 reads TGTGCCAGCTCATTGACCGGGACTAGCGGGGGGGCCCGGAGATCTAATGAGCAGTTCTTC.

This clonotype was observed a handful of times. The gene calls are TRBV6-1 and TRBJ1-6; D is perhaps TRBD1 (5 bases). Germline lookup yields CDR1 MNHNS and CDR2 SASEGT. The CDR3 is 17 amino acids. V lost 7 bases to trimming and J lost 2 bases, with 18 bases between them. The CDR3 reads CASTKGAEGTYNSPLHF. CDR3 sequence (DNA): TGTGCCAGCACGAAGGGCGCCGAGGGGACCTATAATTCACCCCTCCACTTT.

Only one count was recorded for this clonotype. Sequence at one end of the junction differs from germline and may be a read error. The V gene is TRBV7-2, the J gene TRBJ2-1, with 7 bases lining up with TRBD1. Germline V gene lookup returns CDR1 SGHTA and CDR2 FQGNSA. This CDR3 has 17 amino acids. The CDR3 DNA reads TGTGCCAGCCACAGGCAGGGGGAATTTGGCTCCTACAGTGAGCAGTTCTTC. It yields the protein CASHRQGEFGSYSEQFF.

CDR3 region: CASSVASVNTGELFF. The CDR3 DNA is TGTGCCAGTAGTGTAGCATCGGTAAACACCGGGGAGCTGTTTTTT. The gene calls are TRBV19 and TRBJ2-2, with unresolved D. CDR1 is LNHDA, CDR2 SQIVND, per germline (reference sequence). The V and J ends lost 5 bases and 2 bases respectively, with 12 bases between them. This CDR3 is 15 amino acids long.

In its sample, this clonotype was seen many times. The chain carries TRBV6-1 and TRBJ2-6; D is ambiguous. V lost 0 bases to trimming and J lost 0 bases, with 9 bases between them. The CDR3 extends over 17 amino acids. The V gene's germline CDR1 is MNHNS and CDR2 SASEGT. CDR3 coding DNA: TGTGCCAGCAGTGAAGCGCTTCGGGCCTCTGGGGCCAACGTCCTGACTTTC. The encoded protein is CASSEALRASGANVLTF.

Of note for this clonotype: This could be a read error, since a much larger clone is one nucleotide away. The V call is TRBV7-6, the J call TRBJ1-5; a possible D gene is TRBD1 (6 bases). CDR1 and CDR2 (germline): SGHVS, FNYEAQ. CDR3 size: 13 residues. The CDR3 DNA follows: TGTGCCTGCAGCTCAACAGGGAACCAGCCCCAGCATTTT. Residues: CACSSTGNQPQHF.

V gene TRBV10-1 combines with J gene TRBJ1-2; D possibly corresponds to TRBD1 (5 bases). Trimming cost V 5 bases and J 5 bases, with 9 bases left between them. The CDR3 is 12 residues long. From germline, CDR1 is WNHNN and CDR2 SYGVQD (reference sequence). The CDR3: CASSQGTYGYTF. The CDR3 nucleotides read TGCGCCAGCAGTCAAGGGACGTATGGCTACACCTTC.

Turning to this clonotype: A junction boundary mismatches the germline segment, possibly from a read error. For the CDR3, the DNA is TGTGCCAGCAGCTCACTCGGGGCCTCCAACGAGCAGTACTTC. Amino acid sequence: CASSSLGASNEQYF. This chain joins TRBV6-6 and TRBJ2-7, with D tentatively TRBD1 or TRBD2 (5 bases each). This CDR3 has 14 residues. Germline V CDR1 and CDR2: MNHNY, SVGAGI (reference sequence).

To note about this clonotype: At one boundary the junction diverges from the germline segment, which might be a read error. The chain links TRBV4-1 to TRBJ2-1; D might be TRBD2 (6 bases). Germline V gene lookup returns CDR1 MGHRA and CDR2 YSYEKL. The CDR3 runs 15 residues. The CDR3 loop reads CSSSLEAGRYNEQFF. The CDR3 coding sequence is TGCTCCAGCAGCCTTGAGGCGGGGAGATACAATGAGCAGTTCTTC.

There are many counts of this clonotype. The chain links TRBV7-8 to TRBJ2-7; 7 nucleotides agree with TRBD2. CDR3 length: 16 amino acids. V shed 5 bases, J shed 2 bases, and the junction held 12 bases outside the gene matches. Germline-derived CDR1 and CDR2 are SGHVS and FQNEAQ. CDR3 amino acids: CASSHPLRGNPYEQYF. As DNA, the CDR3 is TGTGCCAGCAGCCATCCTTTGCGGGGGAATCCCTACGAGCAGTACTTC. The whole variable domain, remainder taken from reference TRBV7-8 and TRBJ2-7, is GAGVSQSPRYKVAKRGQDVALRCDPISGHVSLFWYQQALGQGPEFLTYFQNEAQLDKSGLPSDRFFAERPEGSVSTLKIQRTQQEDSAVYLCASSHPLRGNPYEQYFGPGTRLTVT.

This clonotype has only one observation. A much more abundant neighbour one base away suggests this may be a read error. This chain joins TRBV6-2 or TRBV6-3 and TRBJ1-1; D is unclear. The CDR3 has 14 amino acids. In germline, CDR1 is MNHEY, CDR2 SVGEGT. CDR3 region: CASSSEGGSAEALF. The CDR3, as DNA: TGTGCCAGCAGTTCGGAGGGAGGAAGCGCTGAAGCTTTATTT.

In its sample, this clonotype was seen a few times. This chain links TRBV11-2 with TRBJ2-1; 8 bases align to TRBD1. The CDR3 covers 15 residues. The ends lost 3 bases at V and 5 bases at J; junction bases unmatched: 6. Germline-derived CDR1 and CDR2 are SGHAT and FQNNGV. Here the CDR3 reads CASSFRQGAHNEQFF. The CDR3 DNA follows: TGTGCCAGCAGCTTTAGGCAGGGGGCCCACAATGAGCAGTTCTTC.

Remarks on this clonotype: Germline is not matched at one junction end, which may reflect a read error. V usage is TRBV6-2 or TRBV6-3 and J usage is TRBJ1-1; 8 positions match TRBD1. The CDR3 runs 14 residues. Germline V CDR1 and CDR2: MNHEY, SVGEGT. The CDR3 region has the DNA TGTGCCAGCAGTCGAGGGACAGGTCGCACTGAATCTTTCTTT. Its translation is CASSRGTGRTESFF.

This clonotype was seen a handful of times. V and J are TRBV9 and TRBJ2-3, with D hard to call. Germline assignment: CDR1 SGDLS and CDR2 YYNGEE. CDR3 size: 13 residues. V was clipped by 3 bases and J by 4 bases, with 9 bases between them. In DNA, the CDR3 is TGTGCCAGCAGCGCCACCAAGGCAGATACGCAGTATTTT. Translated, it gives CASSATKADTQYF.

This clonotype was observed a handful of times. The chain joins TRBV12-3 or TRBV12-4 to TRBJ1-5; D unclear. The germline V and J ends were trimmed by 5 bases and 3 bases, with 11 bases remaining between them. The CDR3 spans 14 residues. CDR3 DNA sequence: TGTGCCAGCAGTCCAGACGGAATCAATCAGCCCCAGCATTTT. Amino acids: CASSPDGINQPQHF.